Below, 10 T cell receptor beta chains from the same sample are listed, as sequenced in a study of T-cell memory formation after mild COVID-19 (dated by TCRdb to the early 2020s). Library preparation was by 5' RACE. Data came from an Illumina NovaSeq 6000. TCRdb's own reprocessing of the public reads used fastp at Q25 and MiXCR and kept productive beta chains. Under each unique CDR3 protein, matching rows form one entry showing the most common genes and DNA. Present in this sample are about 140,000 distinct CDR3 sequences, 11% to 15% of which were seen just once. The top ten clonotypes cover more than 25% of the sample. The source material was PBMCs or a T cell subset sorted from them (not recorded which). The source of these receptors is an adult woman who had mild COVID-19 (a few samples of this study predate the infection). The sample titles of this study are shuffled in the database, so cell type and time point are left out; the donor was told from shared clones.

This clonotype was found many times. The chain combines TRBV3-1 with TRBJ2-3; D call uncertain. The CDR3 extends over 18 amino acids. V dropped 1 base and J dropped 4 bases, with 21 bases sitting between them. In germline, CDR1 is LGHDT, CDR2 YNNKEL (reference sequence). Here the CDR3 DNA reads TGTGCCAGCAGCCAAGGCGGAGACTGGGCATCTCTACCAGATACGCAGTATTTT. It codes for CASSQGGDWASLPDTQYF.

This clonotype has a handful of counts. The rearrangement uses TRBV5-5 and TRBJ2-3, with TRBD1 identical over 11 bases. The germline CDR1 and CDR2 sequences are SGHKS and YYEKEE (reference sequence). J lost 2 bases, V lost 4 bases, and 6 bases had no gene match. The length of the CDR3 is 16 residues. The CDR3 loop reads CASSRGQGVSTDTQYF. DNA of the CDR3: TGTGCCAGCAGCCGGGGACAGGGGGTCTCCACAGATACGCAGTATTTT. Combining the CDR3 with reference TRBV5-5 and TRBJ2-3 gives the whole variable domain DAGVTQSPTHLIKTRGQQVTLRCSPISGHKSVSWYQQVLGQGPQFIFQYYEKEERGRGNFPDRFSARQFPNYSSELNVNALLLGDSALYLCASSRGQGVSTDTQYFGPGTRLTVL.

There are a few counts of this clonotype. This chain joins TRBV6-5 and TRBJ2-5; TRBD2 agrees at 12 bases. J gave up 5 bases and V 6 bases, and 4 bases lay outside the gene matches. The germline V gene encodes CDR1 MNHEY and CDR2 SVGAGI. This CDR3 is built from 14 residues. The CDR3 spells CASRGLAGYETQYF. Here the CDR3 DNA reads TGTGCCAGCAGAGGACTAGCGGGATACGAGACCCAGTACTTC.

This clonotype was observed a few times. The gene calls are TRBV7-9 and TRBJ2-3; 9 positions agree with TRBD2. The V segment lost 4 bases and the J segment 4 bases; nucleotides outside the gene matches: 9. CDR3 length equals 16 residues. CDR1 and CDR2 from the germline V gene are SEHNR and FQNEAQ (reference sequence). CDR3 in DNA: TGTGCCAGCAGCTCCCCCGTAGCGGGAGCCCCAGATACGCAGTATTTT. Its protein is CASSSPVAGAPDTQYF.

This clonotype has more than one count but fewer than ten. J is TRBJ2-7 and V is TRBV5-1; 12 nucleotides agree with TRBD2. The CDR3 runs to 20 residues. CDR1 is SGHRS, CDR2 YFSETQ, per germline. V lost 0 bases, J lost 2 bases, and 15 bases stayed unmatched. CDR3 in amino acids: CASSLAQVLAGGQLAYEQYF. The CDR3, as DNA: TGCGCCAGCAGCTTGGCCCAGGTTCTAGCGGGAGGGCAATTGGCCTACGAGCAGTACTTC. The full variable domain, its missing parts supplied by reference TRBV5-1 and TRBJ2-7, is KAGVTQTPRYLIKTRGQQVTLSCSPISGHRSVSWYQQTPGQGLQFLFEYFSETQRNKGNFPGRFSGRQFSNSRSEMNVSTLELGDSALYLCASSLAQVLAGGQLAYEQYFGPGTRLTVT.

The chain has TRBV5-6 and TRBJ1-1; possible D gene TRBD1, 5 bases. Germline V CDR1 and CDR2: SGHDT, YYEEEE. The CDR3 length is 14 residues. V shed 4 bases and J shed 4 bases, with 14 bases lying between them. The chain's CDR3 is CASSPGSRGTEAFF. DNA of the CDR3: TGTGCCAGCAGCCCAGGATCGAGGGGCACTGAAGCTTTCTTT.

The V and J genes are TRBV20-1 and TRBJ1-5, with D maybe TRBD1 (5 bases). The germline CDR1 and CDR2 sequences are DFQATT and SNEGSKA (reference sequence). The CDR3 is made up of 13 amino acids. Trimming removed 6 bases at V and 4 bases at J, with 13 bases between. The CDR3 protein is CSARGPENQPQHF. The CDR3 DNA is TGCAGTGCAAGGGGTCCCGAAAATCAGCCCCAGCATTTT.

This clonotype showed up many times. The rearrangement uses TRBV7-8 and TRBJ2-5; no clear D gene. V lost 1 base to trimming and J lost 5 bases, with 8 bases between them. The CDR3 extends over 13 amino acids. Germline values: CDR1 SGHVS, CDR2 FQNEAQ. For the CDR3, the DNA is TGTGCCAGCAGCTTAGTAGTCGAGGAGACCCAGTACTTC. Protein sequence: CASSLVVEETQYF.

The chain couples TRBV11-2 to TRBJ1-1; 7 bases map to TRBD1. CDR3 length: 15 residues. CDR1 SGHAT and CDR2 FQNNGV come from the germline V gene. Losses at the gene ends were 5 bases for V and 0 bases for J; bases not matched to a gene: 6. The CDR3 reads CASSPPGQMNTEAFF. In nucleotides, the CDR3 is TGTGCCAGCAGCCCGCCGGGACAGATGAACACTGAAGCTTTCTTT.

There are a few counts of this clonotype. This chain joins TRBV19 and TRBJ2-2, with D hard to call. Germline CDR1 LNHDA, CDR2 SQIVND (reference sequence). The CDR3 is made up of 13 amino acids. The V and J ends lost 7 bases and 1 base respectively, with 7 bases between them. This CDR3 reads CASMNRNTGELFF. In DNA form, the CDR3 reads TGTGCCAGTATGAACAGGAACACCGGGGAGCTGTTTTTT.